This TCR beta chain was identified in a study of regulatory T cells in long-lasting Graves disease. The V gene lost 5 bases and the J gene lost 1 base, with 8 bases spanning the gap. Looked up from germline, CDR1 is DFQATT and CDR2 is SNEGSKA (reference sequence). The CDR3 consists of 12 residues. Investigators prepared the TCR beta libraries by applying iRepertoire HTBI primers and Arm-PCR of CDR3 regions. Study processing details: Looking across samples, the authors found some 60 TRBV and approximately 13 TRBJ segments. MiXCR, run by TCRdb on the multiplex PCR reads, gives a single entry per CDR3 protein. In this record, the V and J calls reflect TCRdb's handling and not the investigators' own analysis. The sample comprises approximately 480,000 distinct CDR3 sequences, roughly 17% of which are singletons, and 12% rests with the top ten. Time point reported: newly diagnosed GD, antithyroid drugs for less than 3 months. RNA extracted from PBMCs served as the sequencing template.

This clonotype has ten or more counts. These data also featured in a second study, about T cells in Graves' hyperthyroidism and ophthalmopathy. That source reports: Among clonotypes expanded in thyroid above 0.001, most were also found in blood. By a 13 V-J model, ophthalmopathy was set apart from stable hyperthyroidism.

The V gene is TRBV20-1, the J gene TRBJ1-1; D not resolved. The sequence was collected from a middle-aged man with Graves disease. Sequenced here: peripheral blood mononuclear cells (PBMCs), sampled at new diagnosis, from a patient treated with antithyroid drugs. CDR3 amino acids: CSAQRENTEAFF. CDR3 DNA sequence: TGCAGTGCTCAACGGGAGAACACTGAAGCTTTCTTT.